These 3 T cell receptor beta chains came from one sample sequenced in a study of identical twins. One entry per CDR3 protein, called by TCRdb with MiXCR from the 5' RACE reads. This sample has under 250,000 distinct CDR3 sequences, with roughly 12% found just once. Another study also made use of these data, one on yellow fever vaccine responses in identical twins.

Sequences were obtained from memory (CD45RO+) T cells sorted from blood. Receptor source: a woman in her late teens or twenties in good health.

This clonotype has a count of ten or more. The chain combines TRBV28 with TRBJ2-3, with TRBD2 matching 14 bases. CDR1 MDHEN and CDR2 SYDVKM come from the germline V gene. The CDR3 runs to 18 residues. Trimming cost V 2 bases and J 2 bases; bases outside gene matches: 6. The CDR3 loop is CASSLRPGLAGATDTQYF. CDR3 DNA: TGTGCCAGCAGTTTAAGGCCGGGACTAGCGGGAGCCACAGATACGCAGTATTTT.

The DNA of the CDR3 is TGCAGTGCTCTCGCTTCCACTAAGTTGGGGCCAGCGTACAATGAGCAGTTCTTC. This codes for CSALASTKLGPAYNEQFF. The V call is TRBV20-1, the J call TRBJ2-1; the D gene is possibly TRBD1 (5 bases). The CDR3 totals 18 residues. From germline, CDR1 is DFQATT and CDR2 SNEGSKA (reference sequence). The V and J ends lost 5 bases and 4 bases respectively, with 27 bases between them.

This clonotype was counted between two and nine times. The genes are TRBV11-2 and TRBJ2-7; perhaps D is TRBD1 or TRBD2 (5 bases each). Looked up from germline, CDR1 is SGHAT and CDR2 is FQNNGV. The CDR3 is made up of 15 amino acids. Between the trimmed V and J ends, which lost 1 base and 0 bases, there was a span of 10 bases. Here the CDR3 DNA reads TGTGCCAGCAGCTTAGGACCGGGACCCTCCTACGAGCAGTACTTC. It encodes CASSLGPGPSYEQYF.